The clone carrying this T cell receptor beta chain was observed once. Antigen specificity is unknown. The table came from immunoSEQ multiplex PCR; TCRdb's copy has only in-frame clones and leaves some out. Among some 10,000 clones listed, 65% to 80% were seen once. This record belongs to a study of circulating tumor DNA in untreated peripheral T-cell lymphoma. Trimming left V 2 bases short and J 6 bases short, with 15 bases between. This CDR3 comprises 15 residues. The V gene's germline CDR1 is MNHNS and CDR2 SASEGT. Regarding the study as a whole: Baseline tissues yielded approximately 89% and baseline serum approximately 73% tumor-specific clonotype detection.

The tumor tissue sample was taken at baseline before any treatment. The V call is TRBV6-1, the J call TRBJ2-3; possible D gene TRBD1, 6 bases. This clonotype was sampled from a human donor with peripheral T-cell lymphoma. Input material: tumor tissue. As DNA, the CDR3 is TGTGCCAGCAGTGAATACGCGACAGGATCGGATACGCAGTATTTT. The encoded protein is CASSEYATGSDTQYF.